Below, one T cell receptor (beta chain) is given with its context. This entry belongs to a study of blood T cells in healthy people across ages. For the second PCR, which ran for roughly 6 to 12 cycles, a sample-barcoded 5' primer and a J-beta primer mix were used. Each CDR3 protein is one row after TCRdb ran MiXCR on the 5' RACE reads. The sample has 1.4 million or so distinct CDR3 sequences; approximately 43% are singletons. Trimming shortened V by 1 base and J by 8 bases, and 15 bases separated the two germline ends. Per the germline V gene, CDR1 is KGHSH and CDR2 is LQKENI. This CDR3 contains 15 residues.

The genes are TRBV18 and TRBJ2-1; TRBD2 might be the D (5 bases). Sequenced input: blood. This receptor was obtained from a woman between 18 and 29 years old in good health. Written as DNA, the CDR3 is TGTGCCAGCTCACCACGGGTTAACAACGGGGATGAGCAGTTCTTC. Amino acid sequence: CASSPRVNNGDEQFF.